This T cell receptor (beta chain) was sequenced during a study of cytomegalovirus exposure and HLA in healthy donors. Primers for the PCR totalled 60 Vbeta and 13 Jbeta. Profiling relied on immunoSEQ multiplex PCR, and the TCRdb table lists in-frame clones only, not all of them. The repertoire holds some 140,000 clones, with over 65% as singletons. Germline V gives CDR1 MNHEY, CDR2 SVGAGI. The trim removed 8 bases at V and 0 bases at J, leaving 6 bases unmatched. CDR3 length equals 14 residues. V usage is TRBV6-5 and J usage is TRBJ1-1; 7 bases line up with TRBD1. The TCR sequence derives from a woman aged 40 to 50 in good health and CMV-seronegative. Sequencing was done on a sample of PBMCs. The CDR3 nucleotides read TGTGCCAGCGGATTGACAGGGCTGAACACTGAAGCTTTCTTT. It specifies CASGLTGLNTEAFF.